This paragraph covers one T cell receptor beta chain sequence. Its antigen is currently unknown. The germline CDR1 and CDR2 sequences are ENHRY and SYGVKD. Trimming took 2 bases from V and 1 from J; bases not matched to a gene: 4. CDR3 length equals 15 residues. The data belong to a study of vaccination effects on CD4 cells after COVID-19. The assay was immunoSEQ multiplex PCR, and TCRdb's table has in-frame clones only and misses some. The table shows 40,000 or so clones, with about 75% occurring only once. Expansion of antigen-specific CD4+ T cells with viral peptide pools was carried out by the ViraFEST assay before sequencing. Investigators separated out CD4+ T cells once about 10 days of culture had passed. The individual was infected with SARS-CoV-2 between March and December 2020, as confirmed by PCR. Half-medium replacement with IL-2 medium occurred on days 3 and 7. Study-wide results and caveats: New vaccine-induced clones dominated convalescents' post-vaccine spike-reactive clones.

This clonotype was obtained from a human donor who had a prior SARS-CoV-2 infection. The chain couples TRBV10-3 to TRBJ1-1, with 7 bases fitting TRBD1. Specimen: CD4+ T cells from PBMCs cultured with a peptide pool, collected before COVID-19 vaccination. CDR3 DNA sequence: TGTGCCATCAGTGAGAAAGGACAGGCGAACACTGAAGCTTTCTTT. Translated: CAISEKGQANTEAFF.